This TCR beta chain was sequenced during a study of T cell responses to AZD1222 COVID-19 vaccine. Broader study findings: The donor group comprised mostly white British people and more females; the analysis possibly underestimated clonal diversity. The repertoires were collected only after the peak T cell response. Among vaccine-associated CD4 TCRs, coverage spanned spike, with dominance at 160-218 and 743-854.

A note on this clone: Its antigen is as yet unknown.

The CDR3 runs 12 residues. Germline V gene sequence: CDR1 PRHDT, CDR2 FYEKMQ (reference sequence). Trimming took 6 bases from V and 6 from J, leaving 6 bases between them. The table came from immunoSEQ multiplex PCR; TCRdb's copy has only in-frame clones and leaves some out. The table records more than 110,000 clones, roughly 90% of them present only once. The material sequenced was peripheral blood, taken on day 0 of AZD1222 vaccination. V gene TRBV13 combines with J gene TRBJ2-6; no clear D. The source is an adult in good health. For the CDR3, the DNA is TGTGCCAGCAGTCGTGAGGCCAACGTCCTGACTTTC. This encodes CASSREANVLTF.